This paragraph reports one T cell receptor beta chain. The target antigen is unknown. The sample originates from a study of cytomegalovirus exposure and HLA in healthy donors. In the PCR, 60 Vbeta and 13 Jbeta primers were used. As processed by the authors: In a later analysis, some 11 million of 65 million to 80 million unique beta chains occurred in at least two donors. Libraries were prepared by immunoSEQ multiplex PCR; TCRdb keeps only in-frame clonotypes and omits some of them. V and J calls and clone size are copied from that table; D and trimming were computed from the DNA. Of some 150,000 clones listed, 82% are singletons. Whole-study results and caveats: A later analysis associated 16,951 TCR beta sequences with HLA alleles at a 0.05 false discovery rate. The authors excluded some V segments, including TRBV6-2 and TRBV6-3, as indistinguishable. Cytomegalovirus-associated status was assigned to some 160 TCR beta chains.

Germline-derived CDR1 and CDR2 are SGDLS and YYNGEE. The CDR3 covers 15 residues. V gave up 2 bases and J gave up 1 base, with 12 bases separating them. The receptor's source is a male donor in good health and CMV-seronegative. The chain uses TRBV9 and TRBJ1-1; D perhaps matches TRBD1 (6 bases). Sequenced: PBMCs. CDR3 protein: CASSVQGHSNTEAFF. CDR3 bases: TGTGCCAGCAGCGTCCAGGGACACTCGAACACTGAAGCTTTCTTT.